This T cell receptor (beta chain) was captured in a study of T-cell reconstitution after alpha-beta-depleted transplantation in children. Only a few counts were recorded for this clonotype. Per the germline V gene, CDR1 is SGHRS and CDR2 is YFSETQ. V was clipped by 0 bases and J by 0 bases, with 13 bases between them. There are 16 residues in the CDR3. During its preparation, the TCRbeta library received unique molecular identifiers. Using its own MiXCR run on the PCR reads, TCRdb lists one record per CDR3 protein. The sample has about 870,000 distinct CDR3 sequences; less than 20% are singletons. Source: PBMCs, mostly from graft donor cells, taken 360 days after TCRalphabeta/CD19-depleted stem cell transplant. The sequence was collected from a male patient younger than 18 who had a stem cell transplant for acute lymphoblastic leukemia, so the T cells may come from the graft donor. This chain links TRBV5-1 with TRBJ2-7, with D possibly matching TRBD2 (6 bases). CDR3 coding DNA: TGCGCCAGCAGCTTGGTCAAACGGGACTTCTCCTACGAGCAGTACTTC. Its translation: CASSLVKRDFSYEQYF.